This TCR beta chain is drawn from a study of blood T cell repertoires in COVID-19. On the study more broadly: From the United States, Italy and Spain came samples of acute and convalescent COVID-19.

Methods used by the authors: Reference gene primer amplification gave nucleated cell count estimates. Clones were sequenced by immunoSEQ multiplex PCR, and TCRdb holds only the in-frame ones, with some missing. V and J calls and clone size are given by that table; D and trimming were obtained from the DNA. The sample has under 200,000 clones, around nine tenths seen once. The source material was peripheral blood. This receptor was taken from a man between 60 and 75 years old with active or convalescent COVID-19.

The CDR3 DNA reads as TGTGCCAGCAGCCAAGATAGGAGGGATACGCAGTATTTT. This encodes CASSQDRRDTQYF. The V and J genes are TRBV4-2 and TRBJ2-3; D is perhaps TRBD2 (5 bases). With 0 bases removed from V and 6 bases from J, the gap between germline ends came to 7 bases. This CDR3 has 13 residues. CDR1 is LGHNA, CDR2 YNFKEQ, per germline.